These 32 T cell receptor beta chains share one sample of origin, sequenced in a study of blood T cell repertoires in COVID-19. The assay was immunoSEQ multiplex PCR, and TCRdb's table has in-frame clones only and misses some. The table shows 300,000 to 400,000 clones, with about 90% occurring only once. The sequencing sample was made of PBMCs or T cells enriched from blood (not recorded which). Every receptor here comes from a woman between 25 and 40 years old who had recovered from COVID-19.

V is TRBV7-6 and J is TRBJ1-3; D perhaps matches TRBD1 (6 bases). Germline assignment: CDR1 SGHVS and CDR2 FNYEAQ. The V end lost 0 bases, the J end lost 1 base, and 16 bases lay between the germline ends. There are 18 residues in the CDR3. CDR3 bases: TGTGCCAGCAGCTTAGCGGTTTACAGGGCGCAGTCTGGAAACACCATATATTTT. This encodes CASSLAVYRAQSGNTIYF.

The chain combines TRBV5-1 with TRBJ1-1; D possibly corresponds to TRBD1 (5 bases). CDR1 and CDR2 from the germline V gene are SGHRS and YFSETQ. V was trimmed by 4 bases and J by 0 bases, leaving 10 bases between them. This CDR3 is built from 14 residues. For the CDR3, the DNA is TGCGCCAGCAGCGCCCAGGGTCTGAACACTGAAGCTTTCTTT. It translates to CASSAQGLNTEAFF.

This clone was detected only once. This chain connects TRBV7-8 to TRBJ1-2; no reliable D call. Germline V gene data show CDR1 as SGHVS and CDR2 as FQNEAQ. Trimming removed 0 bases at V and 7 bases at J, with 18 bases between. The CDR3 runs to 16 residues. CDR3 sequence reads: CASSLAIGEADRGYTF. The CDR3 DNA is TGTGCCAGCAGCTTAGCGATCGGGGAGGCGGATCGTGGCTACACCTTC.

The chain combines TRBV2 with TRBJ1-1, with 7 nucleotides matching TRBD1. Looked up from germline, CDR1 is SNHLY and CDR2 is FYNNEI. This CDR3 has 12 residues. J gave up 11 bases and V 6 bases, and 9 bases lay outside the gene matches. As DNA, the CDR3 is TGTGCCAGCAGACCACAGACAGGGAGGGCTTTCTTT. Residues: CASRPQTGRAFF. Filled out from reference TRBV2 and TRBJ1-1, the complete variable domain reads EPEVTQTPSHQVTQMGQEVILRCVPISNHLYFYWYRQILGQKVEFLVSFYNNEISEKSEIFDDQFSVERPDGSNFTLKIRSTKLEDSAMYFCASRPQTGRAFFGQGTRLTVV.

Regarding this clone: At one end the junction does not follow the germline gene, possibly because of a read error. The chain combines TRBV5-1 with TRBJ2-7; 9 nucleotides line up with TRBD1. The CDR3 consists of 14 residues. Germline loops: CDR1 SGHRS, CDR2 YFSETQ. The DNA for the CDR3 is TGCGCCAGCAACCCCGGGACAGGGATTCCAAGGCGGGACTTC. It specifies CASNPGTGIPRRDF.

V gene TRBV19 combines with J gene TRBJ2-7, with a possible D match to TRBD1 (6 bases). V lost 5 bases to trimming and J lost 3 bases, with 23 bases between them. The germline gives CDR1 LNHDA, CDR2 SQIVND (reference sequence). The CDR3 totals 17 residues. The CDR3 loop is CASSLRGTQGGYYEQYF. The CDR3 region has the DNA TGTGCCAGTAGTTTGAGGGGGACGCAAGGTGGCTACTACGAGCAGTACTTC.

The genes are TRBV5-1 and TRBJ2-5; the match to TRBD2 covers 9 bases. There are 16 residues in the CDR3. Germline V CDR1 and CDR2: SGHRS, YFSETQ. V lost 0 bases, J lost 4 bases, and 7 bases stayed unmatched. The CDR3 loop reads CASSLVGGGASETQYF. CDR3 DNA sequence: TGCGCCAGCAGCTTGGTTGGCGGGGGGGCCTCAGAGACCCAGTACTTC. The full variable domain, completed using reference TRBV5-1 and TRBJ2-5, is KAGVTQTPRYLIKTRGQQVTLSCSPISGHRSVSWYQQTPGQGLQFLFEYFSETQRNKGNFPGRFSGRQFSNSRSEMNVSTLELGDSALYLCASSLVGGGASETQYFGPGTRLLVL.

The V call is TRBV9, the J call TRBJ2-1; D unclear. Trimming took 0 bases from V and 5 from J, leaving 6 bases between them. The CDR3 has 13 amino acids. Germline CDR1 reads SGDLS; CDR2 reads YYNGEE. The CDR3 protein is CASSVGTNNEQFF. The CDR3 region has the DNA TGTGCCAGCAGCGTAGGCACTAACAATGAGCAGTTCTTC.

The chain is built from TRBV10-2 and TRBJ2-5; possible D gene TRBD1, 5 bases. Germline V gene sequence: CDR1 WSHSY, CDR2 SAAADI. CDR3 length: 13 residues. Trimming pared 0 bases from V and 4 bases from J, leaving 6 bases between. The DNA for the CDR3 is TGCGCCAGCAGTGAGTCCAGGGTAGAGACCCAGTACTTC. Its translation is CASSESRVETQYF.

This chain joins TRBV7-2 and TRBJ2-2; D gene unclear. The V gene lost 5 bases and the J gene lost 5 bases, with 9 bases spanning the gap. This CDR3 contains 13 residues. Looked up from germline, CDR1 is SGHTA and CDR2 is FQGNSA. The CDR3 loop is CASSERWTGELFF. Here the CDR3 DNA reads TGTGCCAGCAGCGAGAGATGGACCGGGGAGCTGTTTTTT.

This chain links TRBV12-3 or TRBV12-4 with TRBJ1-5; no clear D gene. Trimming took 11 bases from V and 7 from J, leaving 12 bases between them. CDR3 length equals 11 residues. The CDR3 here is CASARGQPQHF. As DNA, the CDR3 is TGTGCCTCCGCGCGGGGACAGCCCCAGCATTTT.

This chain connects TRBV28 to TRBJ1-4, with TRBD1 as a possible D gene (6 bases). The length of the CDR3 is 15 residues. V lost 3 bases and J 8 bases, leaving 16 bases between the germline ends. Germline V gene data show CDR1 as MDHEN and CDR2 as SYDVKM. The CDR3: CASSLRSRGREKLFF. CDR3 sequence (DNA): TGTGCCAGCAGTTTGCGTTCCAGGGGTAGAGAAAAACTGTTTTTT.

The chain has TRBV7-2 and TRBJ2-5, with TRBD2 matching 9 bases. The CDR3 loop spans 17 amino acids. The V and J ends lost 5 bases and 1 base, in that order; junction bases with no gene match: 11. Germline V CDR1 and CDR2: SGHTA, FQGNSA. The CDR3 loop is CASSPGGQRGVQETQYF. The CDR3 region has the DNA TGTGCCAGCAGCCCGGGGGGTCAGCGGGGGGTCCAAGAGACCCAGTACTTC.

The chain employs TRBV7-2 and TRBJ2-1; 14 positions match TRBD2. The V gene's germline CDR1 is SGHTA and CDR2 FQGNSA. The CDR3 totals 15 residues. J was trimmed by 9 bases and V by 5 bases; bases with no gene match: 6. This CDR3 is CASSLGLAGGGEQFF. As DNA, the CDR3 is TGTGCCAGCAGCCTCGGACTAGCGGGGGGAGGTGAGCAGTTCTTC.

The genes are TRBV3-1 (or the pseudogene TRBV3-2) and TRBJ1-1; no definite D call. V was cut by 0 bases and J by 4 bases, with 15 bases left in between. The length of the CDR3 is 16 residues. CDR1 and CDR2 (germline): LGHDT, YNNKEL (reference sequence). Here the CDR3 DNA reads TGTGCCAGCAGCCAAGAGGGTTCACGGGGTGGCACTGAAGCTTTCTTT. Protein: CASSQEGSRGGTEAFF.

The chain uses TRBV10-3 and TRBJ2-7; tentatively, D is TRBD1 (5 bases). Between the trimmed V and J ends, which lost 10 bases and 2 bases, there was a span of 15 bases. This CDR3 has 13 amino acids. Germline loops: CDR1 ENHRY, CDR2 SYGVKD. The CDR3, as DNA: TGTGCCAGATTAGACAGTGCGACCTACGAGCAGTACTTC. Its protein is CARLDSATYEQYF.

The V and J genes are TRBV7-6 and TRBJ2-7; TRBD1 aligns across 7 bases. This CDR3 spans 15 amino acids. Germline V gives CDR1 SGHVS, CDR2 FNYEAQ. V shed 4 bases, J shed 5 bases, and the junction held 11 bases outside the gene matches. CDR3 protein: CASSSRQGTANEQYF. In nucleotides, the CDR3 is TGTGCCAGCAGCTCACGACAGGGTACCGCCAACGAGCAGTACTTC.

This chain links TRBV4-2 with TRBJ1-2; TRBD1 is a possible D gene (5 bases). The ends were cut back, 0 bases at V and 8 bases at J, with 16 bases in the middle. Germline CDR1 LGHNA, CDR2 YNFKEQ. The CDR3 consists of 15 residues. The CDR3 coding sequence is TGTGCCAGCAGCCAAGATCCCGACAGCTTAAGGGGCTACACCTTC. This translates into CASSQDPDSLRGYTF.

The genes are TRBV30 and TRBJ1-6; weak D call: TRBD1 (5 bases). Between the trimmed V and J ends, which lost 3 bases and 4 bases, there was a span of 10 bases. The CDR3 length is 14 residues. Germline V CDR1 and CDR2: GTSNPN, SVGIG (reference sequence). The CDR3 loop reads CAWRGGDYNSPLHF. CDR3 coding DNA: TGTGCCTGGAGAGGAGGGGATTATAATTCACCCCTCCACTTT.

V gene TRBV4-1 combines with J gene TRBJ1-2, with D possibly being TRBD1 (6 bases). The CDR3 has 14 amino acids. The V gene's germline CDR1 is MGHRA and CDR2 YSYEKL. Trimming took off 0 bases at V and 5 bases at J, with 10 bases between the two ends. The CDR3 DNA follows: TGCGCCAGCAGCCAAGAGGCAGGGGTGTATGGCTACACCTTC. Amino acid sequence: CASSQEAGVYGYTF.

The V and J genes are TRBV14 and TRBJ2-7, with TRBD1 matching over 7 bases. The trim removed 3 bases at V and 6 bases at J, leaving 8 bases unmatched. Germline lookup yields CDR1 SGHDN and CDR2 FVKESK. The CDR3 sequence is 14 residues long. CDR3 residues: CASSQRVAGGEQYF. CDR3 DNA: TGTGCCAGCAGCCAGCGGGTGGCAGGGGGCGAGCAGTACTTC.

The gene calls are TRBV15 and TRBJ1-1, with D maybe TRBD1 (5 bases). The V end was cut by 0 bases, the J end by 5 bases, with 7 bases between. The germline CDR1 and CDR2 sequences are LNHNV and YYDKDF (reference sequence). This CDR3 contains 13 residues. Written as DNA, the CDR3 is TGTGCCACCAGCAGAGACAGGGTGACTGAAGCTTTCTTT. It is translated as CATSRDRVTEAFF.

The gene calls are TRBV2 and TRBJ2-3; tentative D call: TRBD2 (6 bases). In germline, CDR1 is SNHLY, CDR2 FYNNEI. Trimming shortened V by 2 bases and J by 2 bases, and 11 bases separated the two germline ends. CDR3 length equals 15 residues. Here the CDR3 DNA reads TGTGCCAGCAGTGAAAGGCGGGGTTCCACAGATACGCAGTATTTT. Its translation: CASSERRGSTDTQYF. The whole variable domain, remainder taken from reference TRBV2 and TRBJ2-3, is EPEVTQTPSHQVTQMGQEVILRCVPISNHLYFYWYRQILGQKVEFLVSFYNNEISEKSEIFDDQFSVERPDGSNFTLKIRSTKLEDSAMYFCASSERRGSTDTQYFGPGTRLTVL.

This clone was detected only once. An end of the junction does not agree with germline; a read error may underlie this. The V call is TRBV7-9, the J call TRBJ2-3; 11 positions match TRBD2. The germline gives CDR1 SEHNR, CDR2 FQNEAQ (reference sequence). The CDR3 extends over 14 amino acids. CDR3 region: CASSLSETSGALQF. The CDR3 DNA follows: TGTGCCAGCAGCTTATCCGAGACTAGCGGGGCCCTTCAGTTT.

This clone showed up just once. The chain has TRBV7-2 and TRBJ2-2; TRBD1 might be the D (5 bases). The CDR3 has 14 amino acids. CDR1 and CDR2 (germline): SGHTA, FQGNSA. V was shortened by 3 bases and J by 1 base, with 6 bases between the two germline ends. Written as DNA, the CDR3 is TGTGCCAGCAGCTTCGGACAGAACACCGGGGAGCTGTTTTTT. Residues: CASSFGQNTGELFF.

The V call is TRBV5-1, the J call TRBJ2-3, with TRBD1 matching over 10 bases. The trim removed 2 bases at V and 5 bases at J, leaving 5 bases unmatched. The germline V gene has CDR1 SGHRS and CDR2 YFSETQ. The CDR3 runs to 15 residues. Written as DNA, the CDR3 is TGCGCCAGCAGCTTAACCGGGACAGGGGTAGATACGCAGTATTTT. Its translation: CASSLTGTGVDTQYF.

This clone was picked up one time. The CDR3 DNA follows: TGTGCCAGCAGCCCCGGGACTAGCGGGAGACGTAGCACAGATACGCAGTATTTT. Protein sequence: CASSPGTSGRRSTDTQYF. The chain joins TRBV5-4 to TRBJ2-3; 14 nucleotides align to TRBD2. Germline V gene sequence: CDR1 SGHNT, CDR2 YYREEE (reference sequence). The CDR3 has 18 amino acids. Trimming at V came to 4 bases and at J to 0 bases, leaving 7 bases not matched to a gene. Combining the CDR3 with reference TRBV5-4 and TRBJ2-3 gives the whole variable domain ETGVTQSPTHLIKTRGQQVTLRCSSQSGHNTVSWYQQALGQGPQFIFQYYREEENGRGNFPPRFSGLQFPNYSSELNVNALELDDSALYLCASSPGTSGRRSTDTQYFGPGTRLTVL.

The chain links TRBV15 to TRBJ1-5, with D perhaps matching TRBD1 (6 bases). This CDR3 comprises 14 residues. Trimming took off 3 bases at V and 2 bases at J, with 8 bases between the two ends. The germline V gene encodes CDR1 LNHNV and CDR2 YYDKDF (reference sequence). CDR3 bases: TGTGCCACCAGCAGCAGACAGGGCAATCAGCCCCAGCATTTT. This sequence encodes CATSSRQGNQPQHF.

This clone was detected once. The chain couples TRBV15 to TRBJ2-7, with 8 positions matching TRBD1. With V trimmed by 0 bases and J by 4 bases, 8 bases remained unmatched. The germline gives CDR1 LNHNV, CDR2 YYDKDF (reference sequence). The CDR3 length is 16 residues. Here the CDR3 DNA reads TGTGCCACCAGCAGAGATCAAGGCAGGGGGCCTTACGAGCAGTACTTC. Its protein product is CATSRDQGRGPYEQYF.

The chain is built from TRBV10-3 and TRBJ1-5; D is ambiguous. The ends were cut back, 3 bases at V and 10 bases at J, with 7 bases in the middle. The CDR3 contains 11 residues. The germline V gene encodes CDR1 ENHRY and CDR2 SYGVKD. The CDR3 nucleotides read TGTGCCATCAGTGACTCCGGTCCCCAGCATTTT. Its translation is CAISDSGPQHF.

This chain uses TRBV28 with TRBJ1-4; TRBD1 might be the D (5 bases). The CDR3 totals 18 residues. CDR1 and CDR2 (germline): MDHEN, SYDVKM. V was cut by 3 bases and J by 2 bases, with 19 bases left in between. The CDR3: CASSFFLSLGPTNEKLFF. CDR3 DNA sequence: TGTGCCAGCAGTTTCTTCTTGTCGTTGGGGCCGACTAATGAAAAACTGTTTTTT.

This chain's CDR3 is CAISGNRARDTQYF. Here the CDR3 DNA reads TGTGCCATCAGTGGGAACAGGGCCAGAGATACGCAGTATTTT. The chain has TRBV10-3 and TRBJ2-3; D might be TRBD1 (6 bases). The length of the CDR3 is 14 residues. V shed 4 bases and J shed 5 bases, with 13 bases lying between them. The germline CDR1 and CDR2 sequences are ENHRY and SYGVKD.